The 22 T cell receptor beta chains in this list originate from one sample, sequenced in a study of blood T cell repertoires in COVID-19. Profiled with immunoSEQ multiplex PCR; TCRdb holds only in-frame clones, not every one. The top ten hold 6% of the sample, which has about 130,000 clones, approximately 74% seen once. What was sequenced was peripheral blood. These TCRs come from a man aged 80 or over with COVID-19, enrolled during active disease.

V gene TRBV19 combines with J gene TRBJ2-6, with 11 bases matching TRBD1. Per the germline V gene, CDR1 is LNHDA and CDR2 is SQIVND (reference sequence). V trimming: 5 bases; J trimming: 1 base; junction bases outside the gene matches: 7. The CDR3 is made up of 18 amino acids. The CDR3 sequence is CASSPRDRGVSGANVLTF. As DNA, the CDR3 is TGTGCCAGTAGTCCCAGGGACAGGGGGGTTTCTGGGGCCAACGTCCTGACTTTC. Combining the CDR3 with reference TRBV19 and TRBJ2-6 gives the whole variable domain DGGITQSPKYLFRKEGQNVTLSCEQNLNHDAMYWYRQDPGQGLRLIYYSQIVNDFQKGDIAEGYSVSREKKESFPLTVTSAQKNPTAFYLCASSPRDRGVSGANVLTFGAGSRLTVL.

The gene calls are TRBV9 and TRBJ2-7, with 10 bases identical to TRBD2. J gave up 5 bases and V 2 bases, and 7 bases lay outside the gene matches. This CDR3 spans 15 amino acids. CDR1 and CDR2 (germline): SGDLS, YYNGEE. This CDR3 is CASSVGASGSNEQYF. CDR3 nucleotides: TGTGCCAGCAGCGTGGGGGCTAGCGGGAGCAACGAGCAGTACTTC.

The chain uses TRBV19 and TRBJ2-2; D remains ambiguous. The length of the CDR3 is 14 residues. Trimming stripped 7 bases from V and 2 bases from J, with 11 bases between. Germline V gives CDR1 LNHDA, CDR2 SQIVND (reference sequence). The CDR3 DNA is TGTGCCAGTATCAGTCACCAAAACACCGGGGAGCTGTTTTTT. It encodes CASISHQNTGELFF.

The genes are TRBV9 and TRBJ2-1; 7 bases align to TRBD2. Germline-derived CDR1 and CDR2 are SGDLS and YYNGEE. The trim removed 3 bases at V and 4 bases at J, leaving 10 bases unmatched. The CDR3 has 16 amino acids. The CDR3 region is CASSADQRDGYNEQFF. The CDR3 nucleotides are TGTGCCAGCAGCGCAGACCAGCGGGACGGGTACAATGAGCAGTTCTTC.

Written as DNA, the CDR3 is TGTGCCAGCAAGTGGGGACACAGCTCCTACGAGCAGTACTTC. This sequence encodes CASKWGHSSYEQYF. The chain joins TRBV28 to TRBJ2-7; D possibly corresponds to TRBD1 (6 bases). Germline values: CDR1 MDHEN, CDR2 SYDVKM. The CDR3 length is 14 residues. V was clipped by 7 bases and J by 0 bases, with 13 bases between them.

The sample holds one count of this clone. The chain is built from TRBV6-1 and TRBJ2-7; no definite D call. V was cut by 5 bases and J by 6 bases, with 11 bases left in between. The CDR3 is made up of 12 amino acids. Germline V gives CDR1 MNHNS, CDR2 SASEGT. The CDR3 spells CASSYGGSEQYF. The CDR3 region has the DNA TGTGCCAGCAGTTATGGCGGCTCCGAGCAGTACTTC.

The CDR3 loop is CASSLRGYEKLFF. In DNA, the CDR3 is TGTGCCAGCAGCTTGCGGGGGTATGAAAAACTGTTTTTT. The genes are TRBV13 and TRBJ1-4, with D possibly being TRBD1 (5 bases). CDR1 and CDR2 (germline): PRHDT, FYEKMQ (reference sequence). V lost 3 bases and J 6 bases, leaving 8 bases between the germline ends. This CDR3 has 13 amino acids.

This clone came up a few times. The rearrangement uses TRBV7-9 and TRBJ1-2; 9 nucleotides align to TRBD1. Looked up from germline, CDR1 is SEHNR and CDR2 is FQNEAQ (reference sequence). The CDR3 sequence is 14 residues long. V was pared by 3 bases and J by 6 bases, with 5 bases of the junction left unmatched. CDR3 sequence: CASSLDRGTHGYTF. The CDR3 DNA sequence: TGTGCCAGCAGCTTGGACAGGGGAACTCATGGCTACACCTTC.

V gene TRBV4-3 combines with J gene TRBJ1-1; 8 nucleotides line up with TRBD1. CDR3 length: 14 amino acids. Germline-derived CDR1 and CDR2 are LGHNA and YSLEER. V lost 2 bases to trimming and J lost 6 bases; unmatched junction nucleotides: 5. The CDR3 DNA reads TGCGCCAGCAGCCAATACGAGACAGGGGCTGAAGCTTTCTTT. Its translation: CASSQYETGAEAFF.

The CDR3 DNA reads TGTGCCAGCAGCGTAGGCTGCCGTTGGGCGGGAGGGCCCTCCTACGAGCAGTACTTC. Protein: CASSVGCRWAGGPSYEQYF. The V gene is TRBV9, the J gene TRBJ2-7; the match to TRBD2 covers 9 bases. The CDR3 contains 19 residues. The germline gives CDR1 SGDLS, CDR2 YYNGEE. The ends lost 0 bases at V and 0 bases at J; junction bases unmatched: 13.

This clone was detected a few times. J is TRBJ2-7 and V is TRBV28; D unclear. Trimming removed 2 bases from V and 5 bases from J, with 10 bases in between. This CDR3 is 13 amino acids long. The germline gives CDR1 MDHEN, CDR2 SYDVKM. CDR3 sequence reads: CASSLDGRDEQYF. Here the CDR3 DNA reads TGTGCCAGCAGTTTAGATGGTAGAGACGAGCAGTACTTC.

The V and J genes are TRBV9 and TRBJ2-2, with D maybe TRBD1 (6 bases). The V and J ends lost 1 base and 5 bases respectively, with 12 bases between them. CDR1 and CDR2 (germline): SGDLS, YYNGEE. This CDR3 comprises 15 residues. The CDR3 bases are TGTGCCAGCAGCGTATCCTCAGGGGTGACCGGGGAGCTGTTTTTT. Its protein product is CASSVSSGVTGELFF.

This clone was detected a few times. The rearrangement links TRBV12-3 or TRBV12-4 to TRBJ1-5; D perhaps matches TRBD1 (5 bases). The CDR3 contains 13 residues. V was clipped by 10 bases and J by 2 bases, with 12 bases between them. The CDR3 loop is CATRLGGNQPQHF. The CDR3 coding sequence is TGTGCCACTCGATTAGGGGGCAATCAGCCCCAGCATTTT.

The genes are TRBV28 and TRBJ1-1; a possible D gene is TRBD1 (5 bases). From germline, CDR1 is MDHEN and CDR2 SYDVKM. CDR3 length equals 14 residues. V shed 5 bases and J shed 1 base, with 11 bases lying between them. The CDR3 DNA reads TGTGCCAGCAGTCCAGGGAACTGGAACACTGAAGCTTTCTTT. The encoded protein is CASSPGNWNTEAFF.

The chain links TRBV29-1 to TRBJ1-6; tentatively, D is TRBD1 (6 bases). Trimming removed 6 bases at V and 6 bases at J, with 12 bases between. This CDR3 has 13 amino acids. The germline V gene has CDR1 SQVTM and CDR2 ANQGSEA. Here the CDR3 DNA reads TGCAGCGTGATGACAGGCCCTAATTCACCCCTCCACTTT. Translation gives CSVMTGPNSPLHF.

Here the CDR3 reads CASSPRQYEDEKLFF. Written as DNA, the CDR3 is TGTGCCAGTAGCCCTAGACAGTACGAGGATGAAAAACTGTTTTTT. The chain recombines TRBV19 with TRBJ1-4, with D possibly matching TRBD1 (5 bases). The ends were cut back, 6 bases at V and 6 bases at J, with 17 bases in the middle. The CDR3 sequence is 15 residues long. Looked up from germline, CDR1 is LNHDA and CDR2 is SQIVND (reference sequence).

This sequence joins TRBV28 and TRBJ2-7, with a weak D call TRBD2 (6 bases). CDR1 and CDR2 (germline): MDHEN, SYDVKM. The CDR3 extends over 14 amino acids. With 6 bases removed from V and 4 bases from J, the gap between germline ends came to 16 bases. The CDR3 protein is CASSQTGEEYEQYF. CDR3 nucleotides: TGTGCCAGCAGCCAAACGGGAGAGGAGTACGAGCAGTACTTC.

The chain recombines TRBV11-2 with TRBJ2-1; 9 positions agree with TRBD2. Germline-derived CDR1 and CDR2 are SGHAT and FQNNGV. V shed 5 bases, J shed 2 bases, and the junction held 7 bases outside the gene matches. The CDR3 has 16 residues. The CDR3 loop is CASSPRRTSAYNEQFF. CDR3 in DNA: TGTGCCAGCAGCCCCCGACGGACTAGCGCCTACAATGAGCAGTTCTTC.

The chain employs TRBV7-9 and TRBJ2-5; the match to TRBD2 covers 14 bases. The CDR3 extends over 17 amino acids. Trimming took 5 bases from V and 4 from J; bases not matched to a gene: 9. Germline CDR1 is SEHNR and CDR2 is FQNEAQ (reference sequence). The CDR3 spells CASSLGTSGSERETQYF. The CDR3 DNA follows: TGTGCCAGCAGCCTCGGGACTAGCGGGAGCGAGCGAGAGACCCAGTACTTC.

V is TRBV5-1 and J is TRBJ1-1, with 9 bases identical to TRBD1. CDR3 length equals 13 residues. From germline, CDR1 is SGHRS and CDR2 YFSETQ. The trim removed 8 bases at V and 4 bases at J, leaving 6 bases unmatched. CDR3 in amino acids: CASGQGTGTEAFF. CDR3 sequence (DNA): TGCGCCAGTGGACAGGGGACGGGCACTGAAGCTTTCTTT.

The chain is built from TRBV5-1 and TRBJ1-1; no clear D gene. Germline V lookup: CDR1 SGHRS, CDR2 YFSETQ. V shed 2 bases and J shed 1 base, with 18 bases lying between them. This CDR3 has 17 residues. The CDR3 sequence: CASSLGVSTRPNTEAFF. CDR3 nucleotides: TGCGCCAGCAGCTTAGGTGTCTCGACACGGCCGAACACTGAAGCTTTCTTT. The variable domain in full, with the rest retrieved from reference TRBV5-1 and TRBJ1-1, is KAGVTQTPRYLIKTRGQQVTLSCSPISGHRSVSWYQQTPGQGLQFLFEYFSETQRNKGNFPGRFSGRQFSNSRSEMNVSTLELGDSALYLCASSLGVSTRPNTEAFFGQGTRLTVV.

This clone appeared a single time. The chain carries TRBV12-3 or TRBV12-4 and TRBJ2-1; D is perhaps TRBD2 (5 bases). The CDR3 extends over 13 amino acids. Trimming left V 5 bases short and J 6 bases short, with 11 bases between. DNA of the CDR3: TGTGCCAGCAGTCCCCGGGATCTCAATGAGCAGTTCTTC. Protein: CASSPRDLNEQFF.